Presented here are 23 T cell receptor beta chains from one specimen sequenced in a study of blood T cell repertoires in COVID-19. Generated by immunoSEQ multiplex PCR, the TCRdb table keeps only in-frame clones and is missing some. The data hold about 88,000 clones, with approximately 91% observed a single time. The sequenced sample consisted of peripheral blood. Every receptor here comes from a human donor with active COVID-19. The donor label of this sample is uncertain.

This chain connects TRBV6-5 to TRBJ1-4; 7 nucleotides agree with TRBD1. Per the germline V gene, CDR1 is MNHEY and CDR2 is SVGAGI. J gave up 8 bases and V 4 bases, and 4 bases lay outside the gene matches. The CDR3 length is 13 residues. The chain's CDR3 is CASSSGTDEKLFF. Written as DNA, the CDR3 is TGTGCCAGCAGTTCCGGGACAGACGAAAAACTGTTTTTT.

This chain uses TRBV6-5 with TRBJ2-3, with TRBD1 identical over 8 bases. Unmatched junction bases numbered 7, after V lost 4 bases and J lost 4 bases. The length of the CDR3 is 15 residues. Germline values: CDR1 MNHEY, CDR2 SVGAGI. CDR3 region: CASSWTGNGPDTQYF. The CDR3 bases are TGTGCCAGCAGTTGGACAGGGAATGGTCCAGATACGCAGTATTTT.

The CDR3 DNA follows: TGTGCCACGCGTCGACAGGGGAAAACAGATACGCAGTATTTT. Translating gives CATRRQGKTDTQYF. This chain connects TRBV6-5 to TRBJ2-3, with 8 nucleotides matching TRBD1. This CDR3 is 14 amino acids long. CDR1 is MNHEY and CDR2 is SVGAGI in the germline V gene. With V trimmed by 10 bases and J by 3 bases, 9 bases remained unmatched.

This chain uses TRBV5-1 with TRBJ2-3; D might be TRBD1 (6 bases). This CDR3 contains 15 residues. CDR1 is SGHRS, CDR2 YFSETQ, per germline. The V and J ends lost 4 bases and 4 bases respectively, with 16 bases between them. Written as DNA, the CDR3 is TGCGCCAGCAGCCGTTCAGGGGAGTCCGCAGATACGCAGTATTTT. Its translation: CASSRSGESADTQYF. The full variable domain, in which reference TRBV5-1 and TRBJ2-3 provide the parts outside the CDR3, is KAGVTQTPRYLIKTRGQQVTLSCSPISGHRSVSWYQQTPGQGLQFLFEYFSETQRNKGNFPGRFSGRQFSNSRSEMNVSTLELGDSALYLCASSRSGESADTQYFGPGTRLTVL.

This clone showed up just a few times. The V call is TRBV9, the J call TRBJ2-3; D unclear. The V gene lost 5 bases and the J gene lost 1 base, with 14 bases spanning the gap. This CDR3 has 15 residues. Germline lookup yields CDR1 SGDLS and CDR2 YYNGEE. The CDR3 DNA sequence: TGTGCCAGCAGAGCTATCGGCCAGGGCACAGATACGCAGTATTTT. Translating gives CASRAIGQGTDTQYF.

Notes on this clone: Other DNA sequences in the same sample also yield this CDR3. The genes are TRBV27 and TRBJ2-3; 14 bases are a match to TRBD2. The germline CDR1 and CDR2 sequences are MNHEY and SMNVEV (reference sequence). The CDR3 has 15 residues. V was clipped by 4 bases and J by 5 bases; unmatched bases: 2. The DNA for the CDR3 is TGTGCCAGCAGTTCTGGGACTAGCGGGGGAGATACGCAGTATTTT. Residues: CASSSGTSGGDTQYF.

The V call is TRBV6-2 or TRBV6-3, the J call TRBJ2-1, with D perhaps matching TRBD2 (6 bases). The CDR3 is 15 residues long. CDR1 is MNHEY, CDR2 SVGEGT, per germline. Trimming shortened V by 2 bases and J by 8 bases, and 16 bases separated the two germline ends. This chain's CDR3 is CASSYGGTPGDEQFF. Here the CDR3 DNA reads TGTGCCAGCAGTTACGGGGGGACCCCGGGTGATGAGCAGTTCTTC.

The gene calls are TRBV21-1 and TRBJ1-2. TRBV21-1 is flagged as a pseudogene. The CDR3 spans 14 residues. The CDR3 protein is CASSKLLVPYGYTF. The CDR3 DNA sequence: TGTGCCAGCAGCAAACTTCTCGTCCCCTATGGCTACACCTTC.

The V call is TRBV9, the J call TRBJ2-5, with 9 bases identical to TRBD1. Germline V gene lookup returns CDR1 SGDLS and CDR2 YYNGEE. The J segment lost 1 base and the V segment lost 2 bases, leaving 3 bases of the junction unmatched. The CDR3 is 15 amino acids. CDR3 DNA sequence: TGTGCCAGCAGCGTCGGGACAGGGTCCCAAGAGACCCAGTACTTC. It translates to CASSVGTGSQETQYF.

The V gene is TRBV6-2 or TRBV6-3, the J gene TRBJ2-7, with D possibly TRBD1 on 5 matching bases. The CDR3 runs 16 residues. Per the germline V gene, CDR1 is MNHEY and CDR2 is SVGEGT. V was clipped by 2 bases and J by 2 bases, with 16 bases between them. The CDR3 nucleotides are TGTGCCAGCAGTTACGGGGCAGACCTTTTGACCTACGAGCAGTACTTC. Translation gives CASSYGADLLTYEQYF.

The genes are TRBV5-1 and TRBJ1-1; a weak D match, TRBD1 (6 bases). V gave up 3 bases and J gave up 1 base, with 22 bases separating them. CDR1 and CDR2 from the germline V gene are SGHRS and YFSETQ. The CDR3 runs to 18 residues. DNA for the CDR3: TGCGCCAGCAGCTCAAAAGTACAGGGTGGTGGACCGAACACTGAAGCTTTCTTT. This encodes CASSSKVQGGGPNTEAFF.

This chain connects TRBV11-2 to TRBJ1-4; D not resolved. The CDR3 has 16 amino acids. Trimming left V 4 bases short and J 8 bases short, with 20 bases between. Germline V gene data show CDR1 as SGHAT and CDR2 as FQNNGV. This chain's CDR3 is CASSSNTARGQEKLFF. The CDR3 nucleotides read TGTGCCAGCAGCTCAAATACAGCAAGAGGGCAGGAAAAACTGTTTTTT.

The genes are TRBV19 and TRBJ1-5, with D perhaps TRBD1 (6 bases). The germline V gene has CDR1 LNHDA and CDR2 SQIVND (reference sequence). The V and J ends lost 5 bases and 0 bases respectively, with 14 bases between them. This CDR3 comprises 16 residues. The CDR3 nucleotides are TGTGCCAGTAGTGACGACAGGCATTATAGCAATCAGCCCCAGCATTTT. It specifies CASSDDRHYSNQPQHF.

Written as DNA, the CDR3 is TGTGCCAGCAGCTTCCTAGCGGGGGGGAACACCGGGGAGCTGTTTTTT. Its translation is CASSFLAGGNTGELFF. The rearrangement links TRBV5-4 to TRBJ2-2; 11 nucleotides match TRBD2. The V and J ends lost 2 bases and 1 base, in that order; junction bases with no gene match: 1. Germline assignment: CDR1 SGHNT and CDR2 YYREEE (reference sequence). This CDR3 is 16 amino acids long.

The chain carries TRBV7-8 and TRBJ1-1; TRBD1 might be the D (6 bases). Germline V lookup: CDR1 SGHVS, CDR2 FQNEAQ. This CDR3 has 14 amino acids. V lost 5 bases and J 0 bases, leaving 10 bases between the germline ends. The DNA of the CDR3 is TGTGCCAGCAGCGGCAACAGGGTGAACACTGAAGCTTTCTTT. Amino acid sequence: CASSGNRVNTEAFF.

The chain employs TRBV6-2 or TRBV6-3 and TRBJ2-1; TRBD2 matches 11 bases. J was trimmed by 7 bases and V by 0 bases; bases with no gene match: 2. CDR1 and CDR2 from the germline V gene are MNHEY and SVGEGT. This CDR3 contains 15 residues. CDR3 nucleotide sequence: TGTGCCAGCAGTTACTCTAGCGGGGGGGCGAATGAGCAGTTCTTC. Encoded protein: CASSYSSGGANEQFF.

V gene TRBV3-1 (or the pseudogene TRBV3-2) combines with J gene TRBJ1-2; D may be TRBD1 (5 bases). Germline CDR1 and CDR2: LGHDT and YNNKEL (reference sequence). The CDR3 extends over 13 amino acids. Trimming took 3 bases from V and 6 from J, leaving 11 bases between them. The CDR3 loop reads CASSHVGGDGYTF. In DNA, the CDR3 is TGTGCCAGCAGCCACGTCGGAGGGGATGGCTACACCTTC.

The V call is TRBV11-2, the J call TRBJ1-1, with 7 bases fitting TRBD1. Germline V gene data show CDR1 as SGHAT and CDR2 as FQNNGV. Trimming took 1 base from V and 3 from J; bases not matched to a gene: 5. The CDR3 spans 15 residues. Here the CDR3 DNA reads TGTGCCAGCAGCTTAGCCAGACAGGGCGACACTGAAGCTTTCTTT. Residues: CASSLARQGDTEAFF.

V and J are TRBV3-1 (or the pseudogene TRBV3-2) and TRBJ1-1, with 8 bases lining up with TRBD1. The trim removed 3 bases at V and 4 bases at J, leaving 10 bases unmatched. CDR1 is LGHDT and CDR2 is YNNKEL in the germline V gene (reference sequence). The CDR3 sequence is 16 residues long. CDR3 DNA sequence: TGTGCCAGCAGCCATCCTCAGGGGGCGCCGGGCACTGAAGCTTTCTTT. This gives the protein CASSHPQGAPGTEAFF.

This sequence joins TRBV7-9 and TRBJ1-2, with D perhaps TRBD1 (5 bases). Trimming stripped 3 bases from V and 4 bases from J, with 9 bases between. The CDR3 has 13 residues. CDR1 is SEHNR, CDR2 FQNEAQ, per germline (reference sequence). The CDR3 bases are TGTGCCAGCAGCTTGAGTCAGGGCTATGGCTACACCTTC. Protein sequence: CASSLSQGYGYTF.

This clone was counted once. V usage is TRBV28 and J usage is TRBJ1-5, with D tentatively TRBD1 (6 bases). The CDR3 contains 15 residues. V dropped 5 bases and J dropped 0 bases, with 11 bases sitting between them. CDR1 and CDR2 (germline): MDHEN, SYDVKM. This CDR3 reads CASSRRDTSNQPQHF. In nucleotides, the CDR3 is TGTGCCAGCAGTAGAAGGGACACTAGCAATCAGCCCCAGCATTTT.

The chain links TRBV7-3 to TRBJ2-7, with TRBD1 matching over 11 bases. Germline trimming cut 8 bases from V and 6 bases from J; bases unmatched to any gene: 3. Germline values: CDR1 SGHTA, CDR2 FQGTGA. This CDR3 contains 12 residues. The CDR3 spells CASGQGAGEQYF. CDR3 DNA sequence: TGTGCCAGCGGACAGGGGGCGGGCGAGCAGTACTTC.

The chain is built from TRBV6-5 and TRBJ1-2; 7 bases align to TRBD1. CDR1 and CDR2 (germline): MNHEY, SVGAGI. The length of the CDR3 is 12 residues. Trimming cost V 7 bases and J 8 bases; bases outside gene matches: 7. The CDR3 sequence is CASNSGGKGYTF. CDR3 nucleotide sequence: TGTGCCAGCAATTCAGGGGGGAAAGGCTACACCTTC.